This T cell receptor beta chain was recorded in a study of cytomegalovirus exposure and HLA in healthy donors. This clone occurred a few times. The V end lost 1 base, the J end lost 4 bases, and 10 bases lay between the germline ends. Germline V gives CDR1 SGHTA, CDR2 FQGTGA. CDR3 length: 14 residues. The PCR was carried out with 60 Vbeta primers and 13 Jbeta primers. Libraries were prepared by immunoSEQ multiplex PCR; TCRdb keeps only in-frame clonotypes and omits some of them. The data contain some 120,000 clones, about 8.5% of them singletons. This clonotype originated in a man in his forties in good health and CMV-seronegative. This chain connects TRBV7-3 to TRBJ2-5; D may be TRBD2 (5 bases). What was sequenced was PBMCs. The DNA of the CDR3 is TGTGCCAGCAGCTTAAGTAGCGTTTCAGAGACCCAGTACTTC. Translated, it gives CASSLSSVSETQYF.